These 6 T cell receptor beta chains originate from one sample sequenced in a study of blood T cells in healthy people across ages. It was with a sample-barcoded 5' primer and a J-beta primer mix that a second PCR of roughly 7 to 12 cycles was run. TCRdb recomputed calls from the 5' RACE reads with MiXCR, one row per CDR3 protein. The table lists about 900,000 distinct CDR3 sequences, roughly 50% of them singletons. Sequencing was performed on blood. These receptors originate from a man aged 30-40 years in good health.

This chain joins TRBV7-9 and TRBJ2-4; the D gene could be TRBD1 or TRBD2 (6 bases each). TRBJ2-7 explains the end of the DNA better; the J call may be wrong. This CDR3 has 15 residues. In germline, CDR1 is SEHNR, CDR2 FQNEAQ (reference sequence). The CDR3 DNA reads as TGTGCCAGCAGCTTCCCAAAACAGGGAGGCTACGAGCAGTACTTC. Translation gives CASSFPKQGGYEQYF.

This clonotype showed up just a few times. This chain links TRBV28 with TRBJ2-5, with D unclear. Trimming removed 5 bases at V and 5 bases at J, with 15 bases between. CDR1 and CDR2 (germline): MDHEN, SYDVKM. The CDR3 covers 14 residues. The CDR3 sequence is CASSTMPGRETQYF. The CDR3 nucleotides are TGTGCCAGCAGTACGATGCCTGGTAGGGAGACCCAGTACTTC.

J is TRBJ2-1 and V is TRBV25-1, with TRBD2 identical over 14 bases. Germline loops: CDR1 MGHDK, CDR2 SYGVNS. CDR3 size: 17 residues. After removal of 2 bases from V and 10 bases from J, the junction contained 10 bases not matched to a gene. The CDR3 coding sequence is TGTGCCAGCAGTGAAACTAGGGGGACTAGCGGGAGACACGAGCAGTTCTTC. Residues: CASSETRGTSGRHEQFF.

This clonotype has only a few counts. The chain uses TRBV6-6 and TRBJ2-7; no reliable D call. Trimming left V 0 bases short and J 3 bases short, with 9 bases between. This CDR3 has 14 amino acids. Germline-derived CDR1 and CDR2 are MNHNY and SVGAGI (reference sequence). CDR3 sequence (DNA): TGTGCCAGCAGTTACTCGCTTAACCTCTACGAGCAGTACTTC. It translates to CASSYSLNLYEQYF.

This clonotype has only one observation. The DNA of the CDR3 is TGTGCCAGCAGCCCTCAGGGGGCAGGTGTTGAAGCTTTCTTT. It specifies CASSPQGAGVEAFF. The chain is built from TRBV12-3 or TRBV12-4 and TRBJ1-1, with 8 bases matching TRBD1. After removal of 6 bases from V and 7 bases from J, the junction contained 10 bases not matched to a gene. The CDR3 loop spans 14 amino acids.

The chain carries TRBV3-1 and TRBJ2-4, with 9 bases identical to TRBD2. V trimming: 4 bases; J trimming: 3 bases; junction bases outside the gene matches: 19. The CDR3 length is 20 residues. Per the germline V gene, CDR1 is LGHDT and CDR2 is YNNKEL (reference sequence). CDR3 loop: CASSPNVQAGGSGGKNIQYF. CDR3 in DNA: TGTGCCAGCAGCCCGAATGTCCAGGCGGGGGGGTCGGGAGGCAAAAACATTCAGTACTTC.